This TCR beta chain was retrieved from a study of naive and memory T cell subsets. Overall study results and limits: TCR abundance followed a power law differing between naive and memory subsets.

This CDR3 spans 11 amino acids. Germline V gene lookup returns CDR1 GTSNPN and CDR2 SVGIG (reference sequence). The V end lost 2 bases, the J end lost 9 bases, and 8 bases lay between the germline ends. The beta constant-region primer was an equimolar mix of two oligonucleotides covering TRBC1 and TRBC2. Ligated cDNA was amplified by four rounds of PCR with nested alpha and beta constant-region primers and SP2. An oligonucleotide with the SP2 primer and a 12-nucleotide UMI was ligated to the cDNA 3' end. TCRdb recomputed calls from the UMI-ligation and nested PCR reads with MiXCR, one row per CDR3 protein. The profile shows 3,500 to 5,000 distinct CDR3 sequences, 5.2% of them singletons. Judged by abundance, this clonotype is medium-sized. As yet, its antigen is unknown.

This TCR was recovered from a human donor in good health. Source material: effector memory CD8+ T cells from blood. Subset described: effector memory, CD45RA- CD27-. V usage is TRBV30 and J usage is TRBJ2-1; TRBD2 is a possible D gene (5 bases). Here the CDR3 reads CAWSFGGEQFF. The CDR3 DNA reads TGTGCCTGGAGTTTTGGAGGTGAGCAGTTCTTC.